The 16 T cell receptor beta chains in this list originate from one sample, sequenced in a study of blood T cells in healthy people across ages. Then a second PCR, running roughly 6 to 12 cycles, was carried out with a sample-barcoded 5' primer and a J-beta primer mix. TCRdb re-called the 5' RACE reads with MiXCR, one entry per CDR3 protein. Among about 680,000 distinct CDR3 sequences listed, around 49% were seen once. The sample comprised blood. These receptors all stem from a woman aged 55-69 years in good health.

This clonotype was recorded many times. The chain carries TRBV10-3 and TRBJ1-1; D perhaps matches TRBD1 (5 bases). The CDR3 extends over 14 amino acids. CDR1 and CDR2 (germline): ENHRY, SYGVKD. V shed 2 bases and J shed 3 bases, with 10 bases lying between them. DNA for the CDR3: TGTGCCATCAGTGAGCAGGTGGGGGACACTGAAGCTTTCTTT. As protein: CAISEQVGDTEAFF.

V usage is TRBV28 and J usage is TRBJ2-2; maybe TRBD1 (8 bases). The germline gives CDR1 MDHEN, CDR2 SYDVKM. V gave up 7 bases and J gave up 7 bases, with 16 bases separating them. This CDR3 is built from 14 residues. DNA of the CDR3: TGTGCCAGCATCGCAGGGGGCGGGAGCGGGGAGCTGTTTTTT. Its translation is CASIAGGGSGELFF.

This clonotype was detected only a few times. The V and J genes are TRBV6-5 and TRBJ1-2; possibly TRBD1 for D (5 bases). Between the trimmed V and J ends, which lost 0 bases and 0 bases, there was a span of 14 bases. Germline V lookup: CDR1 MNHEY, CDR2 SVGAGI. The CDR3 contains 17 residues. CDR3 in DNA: TGTGCCAGCAGTTACTCGGGACTAACCTATTCTAACTATGGCTACACCTTC. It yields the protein CASSYSGLTYSNYGYTF.

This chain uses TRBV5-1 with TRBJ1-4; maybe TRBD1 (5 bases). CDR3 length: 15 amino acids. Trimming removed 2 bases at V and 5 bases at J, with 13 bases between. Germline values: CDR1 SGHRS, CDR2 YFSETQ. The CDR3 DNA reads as TGCGCCAGCAGCTTTTCGAGGGGCGCAAATGAAAAACTGTTTTTT. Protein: CASSFSRGANEKLFF.

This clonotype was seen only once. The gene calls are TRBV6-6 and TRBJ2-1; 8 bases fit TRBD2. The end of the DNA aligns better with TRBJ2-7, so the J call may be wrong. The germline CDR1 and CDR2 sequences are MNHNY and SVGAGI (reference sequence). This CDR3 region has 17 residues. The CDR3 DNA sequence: TGTGCCAGCAGTTCACCCCTTGTTGGAGCGGGGGTCAATGAGCAGTACTTC. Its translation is CASSSPLVGAGVNEQYF.

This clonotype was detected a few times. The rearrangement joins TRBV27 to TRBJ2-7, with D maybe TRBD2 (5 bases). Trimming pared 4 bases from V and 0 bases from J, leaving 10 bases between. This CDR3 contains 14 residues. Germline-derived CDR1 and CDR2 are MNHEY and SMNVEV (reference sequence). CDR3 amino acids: CASSYTGNSYEQYF. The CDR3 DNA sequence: TGTGCCAGCAGTTATACGGGGAACTCCTACGAGCAGTACTTC.

The CDR3 region has the DNA TGTGCCAGCAGTTTCCAACTGCACAATGAGCAGTTCTTC. Translation: CASSFQLHNEQFF. The chain combines TRBV12-3 or TRBV12-4 with TRBJ2-7; D is unclear. The DNA end lines up better with TRBJ2-1; the J call may be wrong. This CDR3 is 13 amino acids long.

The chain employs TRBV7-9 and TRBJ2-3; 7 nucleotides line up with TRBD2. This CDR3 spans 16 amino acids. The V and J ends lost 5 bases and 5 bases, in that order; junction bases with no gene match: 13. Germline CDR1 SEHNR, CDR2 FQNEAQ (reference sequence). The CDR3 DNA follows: TGTGCCAGCAGCGAACGGGACTCGGGAGGTGGAGATACGCAGTATTTT. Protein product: CASSERDSGGGDTQYF.

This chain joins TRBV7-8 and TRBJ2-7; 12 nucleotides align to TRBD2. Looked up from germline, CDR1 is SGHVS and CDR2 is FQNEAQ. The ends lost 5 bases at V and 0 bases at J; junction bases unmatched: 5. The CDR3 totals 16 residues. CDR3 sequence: CASSPVTSGGSYEQYF. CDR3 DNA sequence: TGTGCCAGCAGCCCGGTGACTAGCGGGGGCTCCTACGAGCAGTACTTC.

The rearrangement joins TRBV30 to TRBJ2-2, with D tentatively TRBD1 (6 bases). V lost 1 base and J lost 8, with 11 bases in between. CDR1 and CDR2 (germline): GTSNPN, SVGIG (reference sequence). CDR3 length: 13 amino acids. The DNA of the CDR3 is TGTGCCTGGAGTGAACAGGGTATAGGGGAGCTGTTTTTT. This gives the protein CAWSEQGIGELFF.

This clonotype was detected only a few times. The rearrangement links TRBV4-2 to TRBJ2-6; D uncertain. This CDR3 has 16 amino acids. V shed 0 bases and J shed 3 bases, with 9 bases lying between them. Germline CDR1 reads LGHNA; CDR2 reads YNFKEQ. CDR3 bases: TGTGCCAGCAGCCAAGATCGGAGTTTTGGGGCCAACGTCCTGACTTTC. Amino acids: CASSQDRSFGANVLTF.

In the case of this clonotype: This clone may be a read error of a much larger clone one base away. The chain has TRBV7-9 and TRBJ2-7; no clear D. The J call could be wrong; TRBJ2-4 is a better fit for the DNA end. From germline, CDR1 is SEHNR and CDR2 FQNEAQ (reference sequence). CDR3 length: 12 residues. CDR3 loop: CASSSGSNIQYF. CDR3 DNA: TGTGCCAGCAGCTCCGGCAGTAACATTCAGTACTTC.

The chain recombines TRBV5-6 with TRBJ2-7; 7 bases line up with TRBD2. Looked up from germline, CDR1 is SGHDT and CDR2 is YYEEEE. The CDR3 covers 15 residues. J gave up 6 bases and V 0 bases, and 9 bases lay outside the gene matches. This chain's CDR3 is CASSLGIKRESEQYF. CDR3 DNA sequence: TGTGCCAGCAGCTTGGGGATAAAGCGGGAATCCGAGCAGTACTTC.

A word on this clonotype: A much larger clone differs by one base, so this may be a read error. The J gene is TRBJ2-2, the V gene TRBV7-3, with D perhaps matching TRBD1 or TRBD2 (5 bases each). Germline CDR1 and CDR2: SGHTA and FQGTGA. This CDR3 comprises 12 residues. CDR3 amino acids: CASSPNTGDLFF. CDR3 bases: TGTGCCAGCAGCCCGAACACCGGGGACCTGTTTTTT.

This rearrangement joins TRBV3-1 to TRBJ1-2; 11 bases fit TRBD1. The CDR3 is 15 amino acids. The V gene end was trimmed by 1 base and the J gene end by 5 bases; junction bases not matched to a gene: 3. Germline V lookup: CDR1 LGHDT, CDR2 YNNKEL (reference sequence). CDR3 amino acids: CASSQVGTGGYGYTF. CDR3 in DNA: TGTGCCAGCAGCCAAGTAGGGACAGGGGGATATGGCTACACCTTC. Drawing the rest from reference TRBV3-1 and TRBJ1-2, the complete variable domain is DTAVSQTPKYLVTQMGNDKSIKCEQNLGHDTMYWYKQDSKKFLKIMFSYNNKELIINETVPNRFSPKSPDKAHLNLHINSLELGDSAVYFCASSQVGTGGYGYTFGSGTRLTVV.

The CDR3 sequence: CSASQSLREAFF. In nucleotides, the CDR3 is TGCAGTGCTAGTCAGAGCCTTAGAGAAGCTTTCTTT. J is TRBJ1-1 and V is TRBV20-1; D is uncertain. V was clipped by 3 bases and J by 8 bases, with 13 bases between them. CDR3 length: 12 amino acids. Germline V gene data show CDR1 as DFQATT and CDR2 as SNEGSKA (reference sequence).